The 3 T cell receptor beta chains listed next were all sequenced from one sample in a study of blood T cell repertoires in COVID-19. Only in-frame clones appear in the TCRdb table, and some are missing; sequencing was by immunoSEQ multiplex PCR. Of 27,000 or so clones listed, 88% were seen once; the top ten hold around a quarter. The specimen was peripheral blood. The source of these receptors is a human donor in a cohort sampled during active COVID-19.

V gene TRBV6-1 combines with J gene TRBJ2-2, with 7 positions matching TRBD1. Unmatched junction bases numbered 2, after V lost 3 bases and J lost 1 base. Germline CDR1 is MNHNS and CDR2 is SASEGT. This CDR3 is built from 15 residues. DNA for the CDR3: TGTGCCAGCAGTGACAGGACAGGGAACACCGGGGAGCTGTTTTTT. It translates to CASSDRTGNTGELFF.

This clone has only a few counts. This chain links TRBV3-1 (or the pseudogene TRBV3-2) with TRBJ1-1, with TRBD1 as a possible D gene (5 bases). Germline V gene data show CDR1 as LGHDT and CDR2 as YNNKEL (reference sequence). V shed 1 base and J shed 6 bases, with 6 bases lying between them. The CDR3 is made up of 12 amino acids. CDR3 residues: CASSQARAEAFF. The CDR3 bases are TGTGCCAGCAGCCAAGCCAGGGCTGAAGCTTTCTTT.

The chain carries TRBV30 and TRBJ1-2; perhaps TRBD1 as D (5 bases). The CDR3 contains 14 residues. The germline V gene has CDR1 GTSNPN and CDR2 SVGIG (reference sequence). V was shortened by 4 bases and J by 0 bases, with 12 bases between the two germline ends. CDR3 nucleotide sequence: TGTGCCTGGACCCGGACAAGCCCTAACTATGGCTACACCTTC. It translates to CAWTRTSPNYGYTF.